The sequence of this T cell receptor (beta chain) was determined in a study of response to subunit inactivated influenza vaccine. Points on this clonotype: Its antigen is undetermined.

Whole-study findings and limits: The authors suggested that every seasonal influenza vaccination recruits few new T cells.

Unmatched junction bases numbered 7, after V lost 10 bases and J lost 9 bases. The germline V gene has CDR1 ENHRY and CDR2 SYGVKD. The CDR3 spans 13 residues. A single record per CDR3 protein comes from TCRdb applying MiXCR to the RT-PCR reads. The table includes about 540,000 distinct CDR3 sequences, under 25% detected once. In addition, the sample was reused for a study of T cells expressing NK-cell markers. From that paper: In generating TCR beta cDNA, 5'RACE template switching with UMIs was used. Sequenced donors, eight in total, included seven who were HCMV-seropositive and one who was seronegative. NKG2C+ dominant clonotypes from about 6 donors made up about 1.0-7.5% of CD8+ T cells.

The chain joins TRBV10-3 to TRBJ2-1; 12 nucleotides line up with TRBD1. The clonotype was recovered from a middle-aged man who received an inactivated influenza vaccine. The source material was CD4+ T cells sorted from PBMCs, sampled 11 to 12 days after vaccination. The CDR3 here is CATGQGAVSEQFF. The CDR3 DNA sequence: TGTGCCACGGGACAGGGGGCGGTGAGTGAGCAGTTCTTC.